The entry that follows covers one T cell receptor (beta chain) sequence. These data come from a study of blood T cell repertoires in COVID-19. Study at large: Sample material is recorded as cDNA or gDNA derived from T cells, B-cell-depleted T cells, or PBMCs.

The authors' processing: Quantification of nucleated cells was approximated via reference gene primer amplification. This table comes from immunoSEQ multiplex PCR, and its TCRdb copy is limited to in-frame clones, with some not included. For V, J and clone size, that table is used; D and trimming come from the DNA. The sample carries 100,000 or so clones, 81% recorded once. Trimming took 4 bases from V and 5 from J, leaving 11 bases between them. CDR1 is SEHNR and CDR2 is FQNEAQ in the germline V gene (reference sequence). CDR3 length equals 13 residues. The source of this sequence is a human donor in a cohort sampled during active COVID-19. This chain uses TRBV7-9 with TRBJ1-1; possibly TRBD1 for D (5 bases). Input material: peripheral blood. In DNA form, the CDR3 reads TGTGCCAGCAGCTACTCTTCAGGGACTGAAGCTTTCTTT. It codes for CASSYSSGTEAFF.